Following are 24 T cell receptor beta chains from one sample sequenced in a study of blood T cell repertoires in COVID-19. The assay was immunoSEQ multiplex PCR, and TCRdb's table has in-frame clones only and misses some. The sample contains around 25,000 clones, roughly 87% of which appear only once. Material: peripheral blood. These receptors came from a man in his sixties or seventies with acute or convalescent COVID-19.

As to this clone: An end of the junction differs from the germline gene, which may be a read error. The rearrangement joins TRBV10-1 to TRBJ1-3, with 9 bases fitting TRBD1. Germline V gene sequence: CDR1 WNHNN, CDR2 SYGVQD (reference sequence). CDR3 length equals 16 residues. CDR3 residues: CASSESTTGGLDTIYF. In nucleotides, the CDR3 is TGCGCCAGCAGCGAGTCGACGACAGGGGGTTTGGACACCATATATTTT.

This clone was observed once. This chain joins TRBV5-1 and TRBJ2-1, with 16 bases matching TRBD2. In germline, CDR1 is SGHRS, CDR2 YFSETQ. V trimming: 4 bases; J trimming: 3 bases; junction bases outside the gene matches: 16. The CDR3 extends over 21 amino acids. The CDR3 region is CASSVNRAGTSGRARYNEQFF. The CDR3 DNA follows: TGCGCCAGCAGCGTGAACAGGGCCGGGACTAGCGGGAGGGCTCGCTACAATGAGCAGTTCTTC.

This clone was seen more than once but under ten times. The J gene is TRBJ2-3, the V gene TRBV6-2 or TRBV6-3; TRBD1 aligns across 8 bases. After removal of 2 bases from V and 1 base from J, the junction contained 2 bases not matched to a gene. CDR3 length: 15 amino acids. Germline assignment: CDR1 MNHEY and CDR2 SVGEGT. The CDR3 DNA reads TGTGCCAGCAGTTACGAGGGACAGGGCACAGATACGCAGTATTTT. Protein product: CASSYEGQGTDTQYF.

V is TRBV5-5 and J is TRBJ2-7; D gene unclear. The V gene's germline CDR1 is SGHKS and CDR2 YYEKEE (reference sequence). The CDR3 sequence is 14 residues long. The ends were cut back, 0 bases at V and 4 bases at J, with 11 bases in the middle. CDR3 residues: CASSLGRVPYEQYF. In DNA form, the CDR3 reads TGTGCCAGCAGCTTGGGAAGAGTTCCTTACGAGCAGTACTTC.

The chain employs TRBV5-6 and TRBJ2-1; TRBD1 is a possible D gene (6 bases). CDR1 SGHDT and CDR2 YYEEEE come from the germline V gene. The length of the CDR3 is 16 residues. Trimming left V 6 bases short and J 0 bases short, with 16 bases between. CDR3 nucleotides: TGTGCCAGCACTCGTGGGGGCCGGAGCTCCTACAATGAGCAGTTCTTC. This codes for CASTRGGRSSYNEQFF.

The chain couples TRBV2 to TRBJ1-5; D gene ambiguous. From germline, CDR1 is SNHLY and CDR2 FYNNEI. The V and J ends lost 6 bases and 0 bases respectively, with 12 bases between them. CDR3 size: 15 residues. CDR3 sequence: CASRSPGFSNQPQHF. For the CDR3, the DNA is TGTGCCAGCAGATCCCCGGGATTTAGCAATCAGCCCCAGCATTTT.

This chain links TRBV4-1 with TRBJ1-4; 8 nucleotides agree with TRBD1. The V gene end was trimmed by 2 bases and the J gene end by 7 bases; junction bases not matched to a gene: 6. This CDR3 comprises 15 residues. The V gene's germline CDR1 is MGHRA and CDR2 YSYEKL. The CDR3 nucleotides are TGCGCCAGCAGCCAACAGGGGACAGGAGGTGAAAAACTGTTTTTT. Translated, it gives CASSQQGTGGEKLFF.

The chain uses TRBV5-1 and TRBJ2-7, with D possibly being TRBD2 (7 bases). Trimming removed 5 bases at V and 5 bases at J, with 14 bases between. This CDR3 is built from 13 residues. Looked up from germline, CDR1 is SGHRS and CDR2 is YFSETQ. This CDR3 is CASSRGASDEQYF. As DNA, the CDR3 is TGCGCCAGCAGTCGGGGGGCTTCCGACGAGCAGTACTTC.

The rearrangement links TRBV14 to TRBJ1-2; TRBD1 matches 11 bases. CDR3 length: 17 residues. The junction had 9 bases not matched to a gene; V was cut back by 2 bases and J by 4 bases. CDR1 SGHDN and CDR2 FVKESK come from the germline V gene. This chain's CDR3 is CASSQRDRGLGIYGYTF. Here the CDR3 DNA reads TGTGCCAGCAGCCAAAGGGACAGGGGGTTGGGGATCTATGGCTACACCTTC.

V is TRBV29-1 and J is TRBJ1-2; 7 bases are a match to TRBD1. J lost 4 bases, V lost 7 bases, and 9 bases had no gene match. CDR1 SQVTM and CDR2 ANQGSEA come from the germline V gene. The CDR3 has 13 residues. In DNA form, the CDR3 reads TGCAGCGCCGTAACAGGGGAGGCCTATGGCTACACCTTC. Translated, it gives CSAVTGEAYGYTF.

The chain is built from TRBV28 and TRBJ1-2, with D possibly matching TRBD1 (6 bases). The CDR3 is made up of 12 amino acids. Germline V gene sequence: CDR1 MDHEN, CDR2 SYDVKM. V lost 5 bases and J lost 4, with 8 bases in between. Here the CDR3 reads CASSLQGYGYTF. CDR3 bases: TGTGCCAGCAGTCTACAGGGCTATGGCTACACCTTC.

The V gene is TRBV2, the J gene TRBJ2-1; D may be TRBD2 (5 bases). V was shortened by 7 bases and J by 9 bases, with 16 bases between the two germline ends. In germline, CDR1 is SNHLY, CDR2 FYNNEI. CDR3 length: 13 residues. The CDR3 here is CASKEVGMGEQFF. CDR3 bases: TGTGCCAGCAAGGAGGTGGGGATGGGTGAGCAGTTCTTC.

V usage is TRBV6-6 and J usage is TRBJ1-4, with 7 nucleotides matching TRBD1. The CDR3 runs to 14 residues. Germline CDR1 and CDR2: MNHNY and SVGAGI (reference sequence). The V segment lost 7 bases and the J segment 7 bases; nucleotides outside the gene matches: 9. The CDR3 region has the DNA TGTGCCAGCAAAAACCAGGGGGATGGTGAAAAACTGTTTTTT. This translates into CASKNQGDGEKLFF.

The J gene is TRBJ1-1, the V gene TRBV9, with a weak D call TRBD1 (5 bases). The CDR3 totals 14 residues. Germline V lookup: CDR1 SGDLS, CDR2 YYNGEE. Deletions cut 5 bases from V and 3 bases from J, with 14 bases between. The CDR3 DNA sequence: TGTGCCAGCAGTTTTACAGGTTCGGACACTGAAGCTTTCTTT. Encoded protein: CASSFTGSDTEAFF. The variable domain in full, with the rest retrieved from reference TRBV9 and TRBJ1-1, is DSGVTQTPKHLITATGQRVTLRCSPRSGDLSVYWYQQSLDQGLQFLIQYYNGEERAKGNILERFSAQQFPDLHSELNLSSLELGDSALYFCASSFTGSDTEAFFGQGTRLTVV.

As DNA, the CDR3 is TGTGCCAGCAGTTCGGGACAGGTAAACGGCTACACCTTC. Its translation is CASSSGQVNGYTF. V usage is TRBV28 and J usage is TRBJ1-2, with 8 bases identical to TRBD1. V lost 4 bases, J lost 8 bases, and 6 bases stayed unmatched. CDR1 is MDHEN and CDR2 is SYDVKM in the germline V gene. CDR3 length: 13 amino acids.

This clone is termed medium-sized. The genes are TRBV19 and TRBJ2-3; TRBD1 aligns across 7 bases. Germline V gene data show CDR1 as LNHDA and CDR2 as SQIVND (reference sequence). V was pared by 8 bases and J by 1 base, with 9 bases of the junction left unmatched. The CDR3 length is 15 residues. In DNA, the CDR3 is TGTGCCAGTGGGAGAACAGGGGCGGGCACAGATACGCAGTATTTT. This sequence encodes CASGRTGAGTDTQYF.

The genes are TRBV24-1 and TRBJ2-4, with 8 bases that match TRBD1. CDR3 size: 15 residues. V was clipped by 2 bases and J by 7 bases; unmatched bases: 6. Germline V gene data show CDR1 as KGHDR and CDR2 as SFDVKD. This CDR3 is CATSDSGTGYNIQYF. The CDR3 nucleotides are TGTGCCACCAGTGATTCAGGGACAGGTTATAACATTCAGTACTTC.

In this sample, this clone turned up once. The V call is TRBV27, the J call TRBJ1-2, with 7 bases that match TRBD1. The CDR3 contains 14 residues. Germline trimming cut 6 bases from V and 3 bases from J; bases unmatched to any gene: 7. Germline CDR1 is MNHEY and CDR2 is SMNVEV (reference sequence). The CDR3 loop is CASRMTGNYYGYTF. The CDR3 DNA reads TGTGCCAGCAGGATGACAGGGAATTACTATGGCTACACCTTC.

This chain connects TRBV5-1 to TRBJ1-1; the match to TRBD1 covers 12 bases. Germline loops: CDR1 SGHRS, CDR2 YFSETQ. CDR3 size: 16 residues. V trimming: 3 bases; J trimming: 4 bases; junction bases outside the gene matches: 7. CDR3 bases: TGCGCCAGCAGCTCCGGGACAGGGGGCGCGGGCACTGAAGCTTTCTTT. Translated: CASSSGTGGAGTEAFF.

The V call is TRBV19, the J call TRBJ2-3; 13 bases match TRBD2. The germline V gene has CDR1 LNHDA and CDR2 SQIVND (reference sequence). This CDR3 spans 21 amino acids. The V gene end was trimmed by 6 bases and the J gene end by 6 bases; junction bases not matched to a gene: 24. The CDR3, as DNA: TGTGCCAGTAGCAGTAACCGACGAGGACTAGCGGGAGTACTTAATCGGGATACGCAGTATTTT. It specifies CASSSNRRGLAGVLNRDTQYF.

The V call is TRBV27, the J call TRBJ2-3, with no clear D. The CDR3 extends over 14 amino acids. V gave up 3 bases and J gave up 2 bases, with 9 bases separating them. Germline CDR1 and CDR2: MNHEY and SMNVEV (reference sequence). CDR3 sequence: CASSFSATTDTQYF. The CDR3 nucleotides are TGTGCCAGCAGTTTTTCAGCGACCACAGATACGCAGTATTTT.

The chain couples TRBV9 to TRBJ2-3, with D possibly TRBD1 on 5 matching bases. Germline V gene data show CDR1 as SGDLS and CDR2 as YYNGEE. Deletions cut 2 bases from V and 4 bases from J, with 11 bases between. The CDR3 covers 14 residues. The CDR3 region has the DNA TGTGCCAGCAGCGTCCCGACAGTCCCAGATACGCAGTATTTT. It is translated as CASSVPTVPDTQYF.

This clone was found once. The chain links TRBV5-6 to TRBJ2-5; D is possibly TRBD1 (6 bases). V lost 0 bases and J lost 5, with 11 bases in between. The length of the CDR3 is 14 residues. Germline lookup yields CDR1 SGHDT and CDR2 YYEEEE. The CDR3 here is CASSLEYRDETQYF. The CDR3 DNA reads TGTGCCAGCAGCTTGGAGTACAGGGACGAGACCCAGTACTTC.

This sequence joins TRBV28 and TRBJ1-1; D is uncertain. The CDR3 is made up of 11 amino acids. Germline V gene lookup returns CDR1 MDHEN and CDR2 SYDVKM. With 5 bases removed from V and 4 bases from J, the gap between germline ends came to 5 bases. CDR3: CASSRSTEAFF. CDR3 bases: TGTGCCAGCAGTCGCAGCACTGAAGCTTTCTTT. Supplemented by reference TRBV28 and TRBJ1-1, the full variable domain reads DVKVTQSSRYLVKRTGEKVFLECVQDMDHENMFWYRQDPGLGLRLIYFSYDVKMKEKGDIPEGYSVSREKKERFSLILESASTNQTSMYLCASSRSTEAFFGQGTRLTVV.